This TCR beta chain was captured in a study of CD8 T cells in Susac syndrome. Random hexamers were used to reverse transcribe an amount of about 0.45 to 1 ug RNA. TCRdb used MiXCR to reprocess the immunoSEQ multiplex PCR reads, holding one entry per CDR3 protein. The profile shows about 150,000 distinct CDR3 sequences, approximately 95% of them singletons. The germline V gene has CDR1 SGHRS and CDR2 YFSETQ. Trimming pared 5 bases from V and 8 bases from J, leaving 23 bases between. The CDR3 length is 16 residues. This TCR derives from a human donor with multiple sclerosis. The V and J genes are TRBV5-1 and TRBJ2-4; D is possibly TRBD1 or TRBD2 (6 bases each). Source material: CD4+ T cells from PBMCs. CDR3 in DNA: TGCGCCAGCAGATTTGGTAGCGGACAGAGAACGGACATTCAGTACTTC. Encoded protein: CASRFGSGQRTDIQYF.